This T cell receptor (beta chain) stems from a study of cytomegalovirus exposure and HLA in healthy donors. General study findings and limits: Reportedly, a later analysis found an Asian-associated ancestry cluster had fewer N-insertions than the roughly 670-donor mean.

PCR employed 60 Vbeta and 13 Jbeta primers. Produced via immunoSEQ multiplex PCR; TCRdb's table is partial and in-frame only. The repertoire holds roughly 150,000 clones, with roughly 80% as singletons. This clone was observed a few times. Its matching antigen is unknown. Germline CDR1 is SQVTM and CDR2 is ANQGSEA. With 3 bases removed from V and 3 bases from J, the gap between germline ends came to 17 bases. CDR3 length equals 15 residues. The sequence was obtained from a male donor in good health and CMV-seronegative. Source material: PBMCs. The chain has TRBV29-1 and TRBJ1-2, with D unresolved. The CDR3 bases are TGCAGCGTTGACGGAGCCCTCTCGACCGACTATGGCTACACCTTC. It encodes CSVDGALSTDYGYTF.